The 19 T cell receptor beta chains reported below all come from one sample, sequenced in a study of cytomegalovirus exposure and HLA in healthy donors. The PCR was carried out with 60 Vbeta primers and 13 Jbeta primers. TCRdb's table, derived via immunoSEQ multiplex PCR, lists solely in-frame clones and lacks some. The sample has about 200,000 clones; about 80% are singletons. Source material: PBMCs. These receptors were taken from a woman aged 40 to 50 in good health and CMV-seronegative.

CDR3 amino acids: CASTPGQPGQPQHF. CDR3 in DNA: TGTGCCAGCACACCGGGACAGCCTGGTCAGCCCCAGCATTTT. The rearrangement links TRBV6-6 to TRBJ1-5; 7 positions match TRBD1. The junction had 9 bases not matched to a gene; V was cut back by 7 bases and J by 6 bases. This CDR3 has 14 amino acids. Germline V lookup: CDR1 MNHNY, CDR2 SVGAGI (reference sequence).

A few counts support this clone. CDR3 region: CSVGGGVKYEQYF. CDR3 in DNA: TGCAGCGTTGGAGGTGGAGTAAAATACGAGCAGTACTTC. This chain links TRBV29-1 with TRBJ2-7; D unclear. The V gene lost 4 bases and the J gene lost 4 bases, with 14 bases spanning the gap. Germline V gene sequence: CDR1 SQVTM, CDR2 ANQGSEA. This CDR3 comprises 13 residues.

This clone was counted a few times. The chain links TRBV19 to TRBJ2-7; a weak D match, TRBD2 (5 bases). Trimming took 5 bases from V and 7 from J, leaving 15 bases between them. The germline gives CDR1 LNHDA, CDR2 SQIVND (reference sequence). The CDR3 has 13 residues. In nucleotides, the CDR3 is TGTGCCAGTAGTGCGGACTTATTTTGGGAGCAGTACTTC. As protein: CASSADLFWEQYF.

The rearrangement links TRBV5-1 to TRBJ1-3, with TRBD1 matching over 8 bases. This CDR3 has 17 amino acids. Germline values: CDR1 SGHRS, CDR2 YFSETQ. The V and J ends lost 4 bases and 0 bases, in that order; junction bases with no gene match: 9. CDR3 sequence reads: CASSPDREIHSGNTIYF. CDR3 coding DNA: TGCGCCAGCAGCCCGGACAGGGAGATACACTCTGGAAACACCATATATTTT.

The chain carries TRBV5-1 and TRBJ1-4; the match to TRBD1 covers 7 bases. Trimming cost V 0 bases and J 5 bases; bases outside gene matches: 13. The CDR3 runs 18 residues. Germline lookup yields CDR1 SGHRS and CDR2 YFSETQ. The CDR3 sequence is CASSLGPQRGQLNEKLFF. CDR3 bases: TGCGCCAGCAGCTTGGGACCCCAAAGGGGACAGTTGAATGAAAAACTGTTTTTT. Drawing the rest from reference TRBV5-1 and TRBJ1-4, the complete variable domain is KAGVTQTPRYLIKTRGQQVTLSCSPISGHRSVSWYQQTPGQGLQFLFEYFSETQRNKGNFPGRFSGRQFSNSRSEMNVSTLELGDSALYLCASSLGPQRGQLNEKLFFGSGTQLSVL.

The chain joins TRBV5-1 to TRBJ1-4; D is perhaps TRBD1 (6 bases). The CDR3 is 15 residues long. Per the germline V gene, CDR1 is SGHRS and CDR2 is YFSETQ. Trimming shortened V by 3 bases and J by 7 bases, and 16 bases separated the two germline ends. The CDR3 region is CASSWGSRGGEKLFF. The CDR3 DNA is TGCGCCAGCAGCTGGGGGTCCAGGGGCGGTGAAAAACTGTTTTTT. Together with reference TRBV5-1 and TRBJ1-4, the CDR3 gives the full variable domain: KAGVTQTPRYLIKTRGQQVTLSCSPISGHRSVSWYQQTPGQGLQFLFEYFSETQRNKGNFPGRFSGRQFSNSRSEMNVSTLELGDSALYLCASSWGSRGGEKLFFGSGTQLSVL.

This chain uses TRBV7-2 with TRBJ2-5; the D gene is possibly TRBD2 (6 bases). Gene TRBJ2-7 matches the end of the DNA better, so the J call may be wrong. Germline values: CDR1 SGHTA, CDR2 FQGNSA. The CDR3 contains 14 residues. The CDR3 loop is CASSPGRGSYEQYF. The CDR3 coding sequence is TGTGCCAGCTCTCCCGGGCGGGGCTCCTACGAGCAGTACTTC.

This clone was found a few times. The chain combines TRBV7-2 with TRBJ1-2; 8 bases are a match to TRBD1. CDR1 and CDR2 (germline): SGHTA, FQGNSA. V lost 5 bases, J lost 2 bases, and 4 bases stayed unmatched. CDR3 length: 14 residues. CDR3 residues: CASSPDRGNYGYTF. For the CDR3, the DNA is TGTGCCAGCAGCCCCGACAGGGGAAACTATGGCTACACCTTC.

Here the CDR3 reads CASSLAGHPNQPQHF. The CDR3 region has the DNA TGTGCCAGCAGCTTAGCGGGACACCCCAATCAGCCCCAGCATTTT. This chain links TRBV7-2 with TRBJ1-5; a weak D match, TRBD1 (6 bases). Trimming removed 0 bases at V and 3 bases at J, with 9 bases between. The CDR3 runs to 15 residues. The germline V gene has CDR1 SGHTA and CDR2 FQGNSA.

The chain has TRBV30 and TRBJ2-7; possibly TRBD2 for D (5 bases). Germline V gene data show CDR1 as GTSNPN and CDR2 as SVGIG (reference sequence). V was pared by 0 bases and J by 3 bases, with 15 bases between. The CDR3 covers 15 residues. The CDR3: CAWSVRFDSDYEQYF. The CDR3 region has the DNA TGTGCCTGGAGTGTAAGGTTTGATAGCGACTACGAGCAGTACTTC.

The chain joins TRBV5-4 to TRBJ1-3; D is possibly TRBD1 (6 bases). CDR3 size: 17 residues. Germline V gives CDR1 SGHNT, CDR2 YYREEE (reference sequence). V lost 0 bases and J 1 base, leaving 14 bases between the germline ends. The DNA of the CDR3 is TGTGCCAGCAGCTTGGTTGGGCGCAGGGGTTCTGGAAACACCATATATTTT. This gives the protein CASSLVGRRGSGNTIYF.

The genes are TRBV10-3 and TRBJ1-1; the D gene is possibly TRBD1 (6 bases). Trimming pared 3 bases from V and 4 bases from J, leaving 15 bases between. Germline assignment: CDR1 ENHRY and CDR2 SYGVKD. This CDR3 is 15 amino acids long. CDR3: CAISDYGGGSTEAFF. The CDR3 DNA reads TGTGCCATCAGTGACTACGGGGGCGGGAGCACTGAAGCTTTCTTT.

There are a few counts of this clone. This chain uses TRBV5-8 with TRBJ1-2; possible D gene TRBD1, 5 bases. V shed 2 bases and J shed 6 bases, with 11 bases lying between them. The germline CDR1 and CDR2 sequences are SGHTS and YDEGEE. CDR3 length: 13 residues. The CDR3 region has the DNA TGTGCCAGCAGCTTCAGGGTGAAAAATGGCTACACCTTC. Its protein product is CASSFRVKNGYTF.

The CDR3 reads CASGLSFQGVETQYF. CDR3 coding DNA: TGTGCTAGTGGTTTGTCTTTTCAGGGTGTAGAGACCCAGTACTTC. The rearrangement uses TRBV12-5 and TRBJ2-5, with D tentatively TRBD1 (5 bases). Germline V gene sequence: CDR1 LGHNT, CDR2 FRNRAP. The germline V and J ends were trimmed by 2 bases and 4 bases, with 14 bases remaining between them. The CDR3 has 15 amino acids. The full variable domain, with the rest looked up from reference TRBV12-5 and TRBJ2-5, is DARVTQTPRHKVTEMGQEVTMRCQPILGHNTVFWYRQTMMQGLELLAYFRNRAPLDDSGMPKDRFSAEMPDATLATLKIQPSEPRDSAVYFCASGLSFQGVETQYFGPGTRLLVL.

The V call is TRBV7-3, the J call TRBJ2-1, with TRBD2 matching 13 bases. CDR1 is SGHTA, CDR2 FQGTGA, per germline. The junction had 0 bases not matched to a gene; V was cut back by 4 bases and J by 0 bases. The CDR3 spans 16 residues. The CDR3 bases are TGTGCCAGCAGCTGGACTAGCGGGAGCTCCTACAATGAGCAGTTCTTC. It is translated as CASSWTSGSSYNEQFF.

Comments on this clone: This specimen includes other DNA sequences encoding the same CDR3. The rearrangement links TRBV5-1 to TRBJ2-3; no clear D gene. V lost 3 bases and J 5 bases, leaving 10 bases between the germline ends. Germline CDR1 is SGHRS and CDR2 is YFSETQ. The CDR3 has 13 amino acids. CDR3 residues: CASSSLAEDTQYF. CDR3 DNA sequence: TGCGCCAGCAGCTCCCTCGCGGAAGATACGCAGTATTTT.

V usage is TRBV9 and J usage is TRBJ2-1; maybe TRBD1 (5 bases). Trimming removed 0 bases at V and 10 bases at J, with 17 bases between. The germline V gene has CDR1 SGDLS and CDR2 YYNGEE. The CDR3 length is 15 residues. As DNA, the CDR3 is TGTGCCAGCAGCGTAGCTGCCCAGGGTATAGGGGAGCAGTTCTTC. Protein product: CASSVAAQGIGEQFF.

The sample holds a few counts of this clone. The CDR3 DNA reads TGTGCCAGCAGCTTAGTTGGACAGGGGGCTTACAATGAGCAGTTCTTC. Its translation is CASSLVGQGAYNEQFF. The chain carries TRBV7-2 and TRBJ2-1, with 11 bases that match TRBD1. From germline, CDR1 is SGHTA and CDR2 FQGNSA. V lost 1 base, J lost 4 bases, and 3 bases stayed unmatched. The CDR3 consists of 16 residues.

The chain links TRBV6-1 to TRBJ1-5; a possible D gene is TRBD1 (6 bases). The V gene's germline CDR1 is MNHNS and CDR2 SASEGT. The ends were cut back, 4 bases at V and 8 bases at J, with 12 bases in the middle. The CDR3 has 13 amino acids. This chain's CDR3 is CASSATRGEPQHF. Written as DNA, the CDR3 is TGTGCCAGCAGTGCAACCAGGGGAGAGCCCCAGCATTTT.